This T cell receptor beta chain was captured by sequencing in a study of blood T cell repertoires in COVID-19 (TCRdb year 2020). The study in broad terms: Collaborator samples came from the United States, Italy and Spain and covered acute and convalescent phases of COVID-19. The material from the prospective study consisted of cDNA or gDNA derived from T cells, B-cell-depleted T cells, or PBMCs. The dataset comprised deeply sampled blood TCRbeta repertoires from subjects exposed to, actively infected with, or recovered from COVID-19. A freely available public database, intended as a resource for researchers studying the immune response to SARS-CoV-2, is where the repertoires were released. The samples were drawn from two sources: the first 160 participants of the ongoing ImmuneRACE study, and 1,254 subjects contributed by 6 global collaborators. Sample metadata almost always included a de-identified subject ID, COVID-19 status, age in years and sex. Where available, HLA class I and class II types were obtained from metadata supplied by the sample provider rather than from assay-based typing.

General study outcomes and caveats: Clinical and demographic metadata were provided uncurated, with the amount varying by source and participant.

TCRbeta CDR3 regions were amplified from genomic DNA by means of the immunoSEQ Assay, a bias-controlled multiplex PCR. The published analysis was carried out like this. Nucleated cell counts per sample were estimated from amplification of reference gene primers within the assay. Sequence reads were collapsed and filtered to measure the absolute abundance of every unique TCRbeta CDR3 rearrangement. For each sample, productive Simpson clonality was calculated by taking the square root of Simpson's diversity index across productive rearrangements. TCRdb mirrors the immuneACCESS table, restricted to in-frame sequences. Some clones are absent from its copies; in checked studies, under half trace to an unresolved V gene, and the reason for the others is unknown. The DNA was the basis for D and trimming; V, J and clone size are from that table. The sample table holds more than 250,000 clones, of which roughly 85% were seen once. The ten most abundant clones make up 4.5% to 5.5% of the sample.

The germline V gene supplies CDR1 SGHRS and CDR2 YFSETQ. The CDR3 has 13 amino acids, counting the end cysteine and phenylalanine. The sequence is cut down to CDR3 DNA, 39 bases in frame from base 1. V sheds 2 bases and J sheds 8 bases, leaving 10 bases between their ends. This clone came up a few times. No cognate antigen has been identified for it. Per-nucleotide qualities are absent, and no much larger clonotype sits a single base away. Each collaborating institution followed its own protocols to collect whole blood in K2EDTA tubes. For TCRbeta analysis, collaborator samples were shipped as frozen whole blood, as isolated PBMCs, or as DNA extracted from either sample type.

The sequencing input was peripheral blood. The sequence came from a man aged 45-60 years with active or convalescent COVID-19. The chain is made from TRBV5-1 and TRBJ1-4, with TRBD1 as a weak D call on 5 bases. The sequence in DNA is TGCGCCAGCAGCTTCGGGGGAGGCGAAAAACTGTTTTTT. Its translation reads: CASSFGGGEKLFF.